This entry lists 25 T cell receptor beta chains sequenced from one sample in a study of human CD4 T cells and Enterobacteriaceae. Using immunoSEQ multiplex PCR, the repertoire was profiled, and TCRdb retains in-frame clones only, with some absent. The top ten clones hold roughly 1.8% of a sample with about 29,000 clones, just under 85% of them seen once. The memory gate held CD4+ cells that were not CD45RA+CCR7+CD95- naive cells, over 95% pure. Sequencing used memory CD4+ T cells from blood. The receptors stem from a human donor in good health.

This clone has a single count. The chain carries TRBV30 and TRBJ1-1; TRBD1 is a possible D gene (5 bases). The germline CDR1 and CDR2 sequences are GTSNPN and SVGIG (reference sequence). Trimming pared 1 base from V and 1 base from J, leaving 7 bases between. The length of the CDR3 is 13 residues. As DNA, the CDR3 is TGTGCCTGGAGTGCGACAGAGAACACTGAAGCTTTCTTT. Translating it yields CAWSATENTEAFF. The variable domain in full, with the rest retrieved from reference TRBV30 and TRBJ1-1, is SQTIHQWPATLVQPVGSPLSLECTVEGTSNPNLYWYRQAAGRGLQLLFYSVGIGQISSEVPQNLSASRPQDRQFILSSKKLLLSDSGFYLCAWSATENTEAFFGQGTRLTVV.

V is TRBV7-9 and J is TRBJ1-2, with 8 bases matching TRBD1. Germline V gene data show CDR1 as SEHNR and CDR2 as FQNEAQ (reference sequence). J lost 4 bases, V lost 2 bases, and 12 bases had no gene match. This CDR3 contains 17 residues. CDR3 loop: CASSLKSRQGSVYGYTF. CDR3 DNA: TGTGCCAGCAGCTTAAAATCCCGACAGGGGAGTGTCTATGGCTACACCTTC.

This chain joins TRBV5-6 and TRBJ2-5, with D maybe TRBD2 (5 bases). The CDR3 runs 14 residues. Germline CDR1 reads SGHDT; CDR2 reads YYEEEE. V lost 5 bases to trimming and J lost 2 bases, with 13 bases between them. The CDR3 here is CASRKTREQETQYF. DNA of the CDR3: TGTGCCAGCAGAAAAACTAGAGAACAAGAGACCCAGTACTTC.

The CDR3 loop reads CASSPAPGVSSYNEQFF. In DNA, the CDR3 is TGTGCCAGCAGTCCGGCCCCGGGGGTAAGCTCCTACAATGAGCAGTTCTTC. This chain links TRBV28 with TRBJ2-1; maybe TRBD2 (6 bases). This CDR3 spans 17 amino acids. Trimming removed 5 bases at V and 0 bases at J, with 17 bases between. CDR1 and CDR2 (germline): MDHEN, SYDVKM. The whole variable domain, filled in from reference TRBV28 and TRBJ2-1, reads DVKVTQSSRYLVKRTGEKVFLECVQDMDHENMFWYRQDPGLGLRLIYFSYDVKMKEKGDIPEGYSVSREKKERFSLILESASTNQTSMYLCASSPAPGVSSYNEQFFGPGTRLTVL.

CDR3 nucleotide sequence: TGTGCCAGCAGCTTGGCCGAGAAGCGGTATTATGGTGAGCAGTTCTTC. It translates to CASSLAEKRYYGEQFF. The chain carries TRBV5-6 and TRBJ2-1, with TRBD2 as a possible D gene (5 bases). The ends were cut back, 0 bases at V and 9 bases at J, with 19 bases in the middle. The germline V gene has CDR1 SGHDT and CDR2 YYEEEE. The CDR3 length is 16 residues.

This chain links TRBV5-4 with TRBJ2-1, with 10 bases matching TRBD2. CDR1 is SGHNT and CDR2 is YYREEE in the germline V gene (reference sequence). This CDR3 is built from 14 residues. The V and J ends lost 1 base and 10 bases, in that order; junction bases with no gene match: 5. CDR3 sequence reads: CASSLKLAGEEQFF. For the CDR3, the DNA is TGTGCCAGCAGCTTGAAGCTAGCGGGAGAGGAGCAGTTCTTC.

The rearrangement uses TRBV13 and TRBJ1-1; 8 bases are a match to TRBD1. The CDR3 has 15 amino acids. The junction had 8 bases not matched to a gene; V was cut back by 4 bases and J by 4 bases. Germline CDR1 is PRHDT and CDR2 is FYEKMQ (reference sequence). CDR3 sequence: CASSSQGARGTEAFF. The CDR3 DNA reads as TGTGCCAGCAGCTCCCAGGGGGCGCGGGGCACTGAAGCTTTCTTT.

This chain links TRBV15 with TRBJ2-7; perhaps TRBD1 as D (6 bases). Trimming left V 2 bases short and J 4 bases short, with 12 bases between. This CDR3 is 14 amino acids long. The germline V gene encodes CDR1 LNHNV and CDR2 YYDKDF (reference sequence). The CDR3 spells CATSRPGDRYEQYF. As DNA, the CDR3 is TGTGCCACCAGCAGACCAGGGGATAGGTACGAGCAGTACTTC.

As to this clone: This sample includes further DNA sequences coding for the same CDR3. This rearrangement joins TRBV20-1 to TRBJ2-1; D remains unclear. This CDR3 spans 11 amino acids. V was cut by 6 bases and J by 0 bases, with 3 bases left in between. CDR1 is DFQATT and CDR2 is SNEGSKA in the germline V gene (reference sequence). The CDR3 spells CSASSYNEQFF. DNA for the CDR3: TGCAGTGCCAGCTCCTACAATGAGCAGTTCTTC.

V gene TRBV5-4 combines with J gene TRBJ1-1; D might be TRBD1 (5 bases). The germline gives CDR1 SGHNT, CDR2 YYREEE (reference sequence). The CDR3 contains 12 residues. The V and J ends lost 10 bases and 4 bases respectively, with 14 bases between them. The CDR3 sequence is CAGGAFGTEAFF. The CDR3 region has the DNA TGTGCCGGCGGGGCCTTCGGCACTGAAGCTTTCTTT.

The CDR3 nucleotides are TGTGCCAGCAGCTTAGGGACCCATGACCAAGAGACCCAGTACTTC. The encoded protein is CASSLGTHDQETQYF. The chain couples TRBV5-5 to TRBJ2-5; either TRBD1 or TRBD2 may fit D (5 bases each). The germline V and J ends were trimmed by 2 bases and 0 bases, with 11 bases remaining between them. The CDR3 has 15 residues. CDR1 is SGHKS, CDR2 YYEKEE, per germline (reference sequence).

V usage is TRBV5-1 and J usage is TRBJ2-7, with D perhaps TRBD1 or TRBD2 (6 bases each). Trimming left V 4 bases short and J 5 bases short, with 22 bases between. The V gene's germline CDR1 is SGHRS and CDR2 YFSETQ. CDR3 length: 16 amino acids. The CDR3 loop is CASSRDGTTWGDEQYF. The CDR3 region has the DNA TGCGCCAGCAGCAGAGACGGGACAACTTGGGGGGACGAGCAGTACTTC.

The chain carries TRBV9 and TRBJ2-5; D is possibly TRBD1 or TRBD2 (5 bases each). Germline CDR1 and CDR2: SGDLS and YYNGEE. The CDR3 has 15 residues. The V end was cut by 0 bases, the J end by 3 bases, with 12 bases between. The CDR3 spells CASSVGGGREETQYF. The CDR3, as DNA: TGTGCCAGCAGCGTAGGGGGCGGGCGGGAAGAGACCCAGTACTTC.

V is TRBV6-1 and J is TRBJ2-1; TRBD1 is a possible D gene (5 bases). This CDR3 is built from 17 residues. CDR1 is MNHNS, CDR2 SASEGT, per germline. Trimming took off 2 bases at V and 8 bases at J, with 22 bases between the two ends. The CDR3 region has the DNA TGTGCCAGCAGTGAAACCGACAGTTTCGCGCGACACGATGAGCAGTTCTTC. Encoded protein: CASSETDSFARHDEQFF.

The J gene is TRBJ2-4, the V gene TRBV9; perhaps TRBD2 as D (6 bases). Germline V lookup: CDR1 SGDLS, CDR2 YYNGEE. Trimming left V 4 bases short and J 8 bases short, with 16 bases between. The CDR3 runs 14 residues. The CDR3 region is CASSPFRGGDIQYF. The DNA of the CDR3 is TGTGCCAGCAGCCCTTTCCGGGGCGGGGACATTCAGTACTTC. Together with reference TRBV9 and TRBJ2-4, the CDR3 gives the full variable domain: DSGVTQTPKHLITATGQRVTLRCSPRSGDLSVYWYQQSLDQGLQFLIQYYNGEERAKGNILERFSAQQFPDLHSELNLSSLELGDSALYFCASSPFRGGDIQYFGAGTRLSVL.

The genes are TRBV9 and TRBJ1-3; maybe TRBD1 (5 bases). This CDR3 contains 12 residues. Trimming removed 6 bases from V and 2 bases from J, with 6 bases in between. Germline assignment: CDR1 SGDLS and CDR2 YYNGEE. Written as DNA, the CDR3 is TGTGCCAGCAAAGGGGCTGGAAACACCATATATTTT. It yields the protein CASKGAGNTIYF. The full variable domain, in which reference TRBV9 and TRBJ1-3 provide the parts outside the CDR3, is DSGVTQTPKHLITATGQRVTLRCSPRSGDLSVYWYQQSLDQGLQFLIQYYNGEERAKGNILERFSAQQFPDLHSELNLSSLELGDSALYFCASKGAGNTIYFGEGSWLTVV.

The V call is TRBV11-1, the J call TRBJ1-3, with D maybe TRBD1 (5 bases). The CDR3 is 16 residues long. V was clipped by 4 bases and J by 11 bases, with 24 bases between them. The germline gives CDR1 SGHAT, CDR2 FQDESV (reference sequence). The CDR3 DNA is TGTGCCAGCAGCTCACGAGCCGGGACCGCAGTCCAGGCCATATATTTT. This codes for CASSSRAGTAVQAIYF.

The rearrangement uses TRBV7-8 and TRBJ1-5; 10 bases agree with TRBD1. The germline V gene has CDR1 SGHVS and CDR2 FQNEAQ. V shed 4 bases and J 6 bases; nucleotides not matched to a gene: 3. The CDR3 is made up of 14 amino acids. This CDR3 is CASSWGQGSQPQHF. CDR3 nucleotide sequence: TGTGCCAGCAGCTGGGGACAGGGGAGTCAGCCCCAGCATTTT.

This clone was detected only a few times. The V gene is TRBV4-2, the J gene TRBJ2-3; a weak D match, TRBD2 (6 bases). Germline CDR1 is LGHNA and CDR2 is YNFKEQ. Trimming pared 1 base from V and 5 bases from J, leaving 16 bases between. The CDR3 is made up of 16 amino acids. CDR3 region: CASSQVGAGDRDTQYF. Here the CDR3 DNA reads TGTGCCAGCAGCCAAGTGGGAGCGGGCGACAGAGATACGCAGTATTTT.

The chain uses TRBV29-1 and TRBJ2-7, with D possibly called TRBD1 or TRBD2 (5 bases each). V lost 4 bases and J 1 base, leaving 8 bases between the germline ends. Germline V gene lookup returns CDR1 SQVTM and CDR2 ANQGSEA. CDR3 size: 12 residues. This CDR3 reads CSVGGYSYEQYF. CDR3 DNA sequence: TGCAGCGTTGGGGGGTATTCCTACGAGCAGTACTTC.

This chain links TRBV10-2 with TRBJ2-7, with D hard to call. Germline loops: CDR1 WSHSY, CDR2 SAAADI. This CDR3 contains 11 residues. Deletions cut 4 bases from V and 3 bases from J, with 4 bases between. CDR3 region: CASSVGYEQYF. DNA of the CDR3: TGCGCCAGCAGTGTCGGCTACGAGCAGTACTTC.

The J gene is TRBJ2-7, the V gene TRBV10-2; TRBD2 might be the D (5 bases). This CDR3 is built from 12 residues. V dropped 8 bases and J dropped 2 bases, with 10 bases sitting between them. Germline CDR1 WSHSY, CDR2 SAAADI. As DNA, the CDR3 is TGCGCCAGCCAGCGGAGCACCTACGAGCAGTACTTC. Its translation is CASQRSTYEQYF.

This clone came up a few times. The chain combines TRBV30 with TRBJ2-5; a possible D gene is TRBD1 (5 bases). V was cut by 0 bases and J by 2 bases, with 10 bases left in between. This CDR3 region has 14 residues. The germline V gene encodes CDR1 GTSNPN and CDR2 SVGIG (reference sequence). CDR3 protein: CAWSVGGAQETQYF. The CDR3 coding sequence is TGTGCCTGGAGTGTTGGTGGGGCGCAAGAGACCCAGTACTTC.

This clone showed up just a few times. This sequence joins TRBV5-5 and TRBJ1-3; D is unclear. Trimming took 0 bases from V and 2 from J, leaving 12 bases between them. The CDR3 contains 16 residues. CDR1 is SGHKS, CDR2 YYEKEE, per germline (reference sequence). The CDR3, as DNA: TGTGCCAGCAGCTTGGAATTGCGGGCAGCTGGAAACACCATATATTTT. It yields the protein CASSLELRAAGNTIYF. Full variable domain (rest looked up from reference TRBV5-5 and TRBJ1-3): DAGVTQSPTHLIKTRGQQVTLRCSPISGHKSVSWYQQVLGQGPQFIFQYYEKEERGRGNFPDRFSARQFPNYSSELNVNALLLGDSALYLCASSLELRAAGNTIYFGEGSWLTVV.

The rearrangement joins TRBV7-8 to TRBJ1-2, with a possible D match to TRBD1 (5 bases). The CDR3 extends over 13 amino acids. Germline V gives CDR1 SGHVS, CDR2 FQNEAQ. V was clipped by 5 bases and J by 7 bases, with 14 bases between them. CDR3 residues: CASSPQGTGGYTF. The CDR3 bases are TGTGCCAGCAGCCCCCAAGGGACGGGTGGCTACACCTTC.